This TCR beta chain was identified in a study of human thymus T cells. The table came from immunoSEQ multiplex PCR; TCRdb's copy has only in-frame clones and leaves some out. This sample carries some 120,000 clones, more than 90% of them seen once, and the ten largest clones take 0.02% to 0.03%. In the case of this clone: The antigen is not known.

The germline V gene encodes CDR1 MNHNS and CDR2 SASEGT. The CDR3 is 13 residues long. V lost 8 bases, J lost 5 bases, and 12 bases lay in between. Study-wide points: As related research reported, thymic repertoires overlapped highly among unrelated individuals. There appeared to be biased usage of V and J genes in thymic and blood repertoires.

Corrective heart surgery yielded the resections from which the thymus tissue came. Having surgery to correct congenital heart defects, healthy Finnish infants acted as the donors. The chain recombines TRBV6-1 with TRBJ2-2, with D possibly matching TRBD2 (6 bases). The sequence was collected from a boy under two years old with a congenital heart defect but otherwise immunologically healthy. The sample taken for sequencing was thymus tissue. The CDR3 DNA is TGTGCCAGCGACGGGGGTAGTACCGGGGAGCTGTTTTTT. As protein: CASDGGSTGELFF.